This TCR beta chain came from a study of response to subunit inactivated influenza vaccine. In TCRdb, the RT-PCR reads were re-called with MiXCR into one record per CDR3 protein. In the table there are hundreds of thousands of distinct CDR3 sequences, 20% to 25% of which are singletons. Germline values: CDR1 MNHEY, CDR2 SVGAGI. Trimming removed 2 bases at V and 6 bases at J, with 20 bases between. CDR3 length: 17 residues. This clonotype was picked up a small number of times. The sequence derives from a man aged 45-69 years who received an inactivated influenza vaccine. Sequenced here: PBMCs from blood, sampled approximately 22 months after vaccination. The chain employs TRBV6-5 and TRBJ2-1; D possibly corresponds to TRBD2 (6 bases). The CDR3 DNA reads TGTGCCAGCAGTTACACGAAGGGACTCCTAAAGTCCAATGAGCAGTTCTTC. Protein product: CASSYTKGLLKSNEQFF.